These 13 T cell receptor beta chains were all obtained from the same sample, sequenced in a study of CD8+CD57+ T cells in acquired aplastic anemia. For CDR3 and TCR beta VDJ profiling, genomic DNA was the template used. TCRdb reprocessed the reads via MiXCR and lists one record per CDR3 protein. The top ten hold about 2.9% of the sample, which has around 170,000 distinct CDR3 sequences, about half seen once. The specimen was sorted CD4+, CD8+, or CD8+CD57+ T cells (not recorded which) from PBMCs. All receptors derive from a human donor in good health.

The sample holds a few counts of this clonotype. The CDR3: CASSSNLSGGGYTF. CDR3 bases: TGTGCCAGCAGTTCCAACTTGTCAGGGGGTGGCTACACCTTC. J is TRBJ1-2 and V is TRBV27; 7 positions match TRBD1. Germline CDR1 reads MNHEY; CDR2 reads SMNVEV (reference sequence). With 4 bases clipped from V and 7 bases from J, the junction kept 9 bases outside the gene matches. The CDR3 sequence is 14 residues long.

CDR3 nucleotides: TGTGCCATCAGTGACGTCGGGCACACTGAAGCTTTCTTT. It specifies CAISDVGHTEAFF. The chain employs TRBV10-3 and TRBJ1-1, with unresolved D. Germline V gene data show CDR1 as ENHRY and CDR2 as SYGVKD. The length of the CDR3 is 13 residues. Deletions cut 3 bases from V and 3 bases from J, with 8 bases between.

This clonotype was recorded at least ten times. CDR3 DNA: TGCAGTGCTAGAGATCTTTTTAATGAAAAACTGTTTTTT. Translation gives CSARDLFNEKLFF. V usage is TRBV20-1 and J usage is TRBJ1-4; D not resolved. Germline V gives CDR1 DFQATT, CDR2 SNEGSKA (reference sequence). This CDR3 is built from 13 residues. V lost 0 bases and J 4 bases, leaving 6 bases between the germline ends.

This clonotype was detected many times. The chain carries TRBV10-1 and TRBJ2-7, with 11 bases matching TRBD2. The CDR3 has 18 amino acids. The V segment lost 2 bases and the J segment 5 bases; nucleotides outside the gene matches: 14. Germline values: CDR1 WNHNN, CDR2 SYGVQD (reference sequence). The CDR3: CASSEGAGTSGSGDEQYF. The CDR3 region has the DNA TGCGCCAGCAGTGAGGGGGCCGGGACTAGCGGCTCGGGGGACGAGCAGTACTTC.

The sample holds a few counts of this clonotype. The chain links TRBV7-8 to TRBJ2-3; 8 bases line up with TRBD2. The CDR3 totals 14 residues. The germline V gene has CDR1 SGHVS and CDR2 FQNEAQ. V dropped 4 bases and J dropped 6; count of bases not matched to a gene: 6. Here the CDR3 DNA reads TGTGCCAGCAGCTCGAGCGGGAGCTGGGATACGCAGTATTTT. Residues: CASSSSGSWDTQYF.

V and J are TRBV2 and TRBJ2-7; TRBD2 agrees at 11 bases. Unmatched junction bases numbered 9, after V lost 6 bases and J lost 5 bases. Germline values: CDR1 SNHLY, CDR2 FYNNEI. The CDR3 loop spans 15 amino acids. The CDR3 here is CASRATSGSADEQYF. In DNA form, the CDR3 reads TGTGCCAGCAGGGCAACTAGCGGGAGTGCCGACGAGCAGTACTTC.

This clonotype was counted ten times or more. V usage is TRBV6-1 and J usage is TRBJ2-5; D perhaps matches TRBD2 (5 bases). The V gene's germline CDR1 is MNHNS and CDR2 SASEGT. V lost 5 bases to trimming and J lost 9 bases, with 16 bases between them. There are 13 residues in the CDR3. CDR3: CASSPIIVGAQYF. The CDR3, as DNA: TGTGCCAGCAGTCCGATCATCGTCGGGGCCCAGTACTTC.

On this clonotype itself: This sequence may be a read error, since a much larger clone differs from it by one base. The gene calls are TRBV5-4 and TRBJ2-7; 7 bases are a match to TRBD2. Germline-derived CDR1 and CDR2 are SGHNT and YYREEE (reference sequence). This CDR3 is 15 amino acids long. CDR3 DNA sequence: TGTGCCAGCAGCCTGGGAGGGGATAGCGGCTACGGGCAGTACTTC. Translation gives CASSLGGDSGYGQYF. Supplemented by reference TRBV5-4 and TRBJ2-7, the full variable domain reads ETGVTQSPTHLIKTRGQQVTLRCSSQSGHNTVSWYQQALGQGPQFIFQYYREEENGRGNFPPRFSGLQFPNYSSELNVNALELDDSALYLCASSLGGDSGYGQYFGPGTRLTVT.

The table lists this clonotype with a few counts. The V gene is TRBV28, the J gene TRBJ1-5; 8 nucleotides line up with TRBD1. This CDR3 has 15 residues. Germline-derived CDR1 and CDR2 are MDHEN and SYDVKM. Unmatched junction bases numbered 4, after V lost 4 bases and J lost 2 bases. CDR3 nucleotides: TGTGCCAGCAGTTCAGGACAGGGACGCAATCAGCCCCAGCATTTT. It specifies CASSSGQGRNQPQHF.

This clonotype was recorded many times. DNA of the CDR3: TGTGCCAGTAGTCCCTTGCGAGGAGCTAGCAATCAGCCCCAGCATTTT. Its translation: CASSPLRGASNQPQHF. The rearrangement joins TRBV19 to TRBJ1-5; D is undetermined. The V gene lost 5 bases and the J gene lost 0 bases, with 14 bases spanning the gap. Germline V lookup: CDR1 LNHDA, CDR2 SQIVND (reference sequence). The CDR3 is 16 amino acids.

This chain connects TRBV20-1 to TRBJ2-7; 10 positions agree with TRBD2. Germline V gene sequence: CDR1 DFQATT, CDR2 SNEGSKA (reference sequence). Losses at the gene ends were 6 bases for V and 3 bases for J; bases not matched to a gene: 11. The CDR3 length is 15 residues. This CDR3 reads CSARRRTSGNYEQYF. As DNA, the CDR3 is TGCAGTGCCCGTCGTCGGACTAGCGGCAACTACGAGCAGTACTTC.

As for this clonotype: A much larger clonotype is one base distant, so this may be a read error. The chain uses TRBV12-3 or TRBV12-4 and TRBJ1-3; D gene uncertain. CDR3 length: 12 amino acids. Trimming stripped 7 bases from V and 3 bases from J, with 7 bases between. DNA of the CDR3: TGTGCCAGCACCAACTTTGGAAACACCATATATTTT. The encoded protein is CASTNFGNTIYF.

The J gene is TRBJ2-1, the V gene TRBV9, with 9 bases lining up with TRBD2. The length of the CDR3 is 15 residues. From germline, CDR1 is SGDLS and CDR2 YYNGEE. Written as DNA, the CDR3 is TGTCACAGTGCTCTCAGACTAGCGGCAAACAATGAGCAGTTCTTC. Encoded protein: CHSALRLAANNEQFF.